This entry lists 2 T cell receptor beta chains sequenced from one sample in a study of cytomegalovirus exposure and HLA in healthy donors. The PCR used 60 Vbeta and 13 Jbeta primers. The data were produced by immunoSEQ multiplex PCR, yet TCRdb's version contains in-frame clones alone and is incomplete. The sample contains approximately 280,000 clones, roughly 89% of which appear only once. The material sequenced was PBMCs. The receptors stem from a woman younger than 35 in good health and CMV-seronegative.

The rearrangement links TRBV11-2 to TRBJ1-2; TRBD1 agrees at 9 bases. CDR1 and CDR2 from the germline V gene are SGHAT and FQNNGV. Trimming at V came to 5 bases and at J to 8 bases, leaving 12 bases not matched to a gene. This CDR3 region has 15 residues. As DNA, the CDR3 is TGTGCCAGCAGCGACCATCCGGGACAGGGTGTAGGCTACACCTTC. Its protein product is CASSDHPGQGVGYTF.

This chain connects TRBV11-2 to TRBJ2-3; the match to TRBD2 covers 7 bases. The V gene end was trimmed by 3 bases and the J gene end by 0 bases; junction bases not matched to a gene: 3. The CDR3 runs 15 residues. Germline CDR1 is SGHAT and CDR2 is FQNNGV. The CDR3 spells CASSLTSRSTDTQYF. CDR3 DNA sequence: TGTGCCAGCAGCTTGACTAGCAGGAGCACAGATACGCAGTATTTT.